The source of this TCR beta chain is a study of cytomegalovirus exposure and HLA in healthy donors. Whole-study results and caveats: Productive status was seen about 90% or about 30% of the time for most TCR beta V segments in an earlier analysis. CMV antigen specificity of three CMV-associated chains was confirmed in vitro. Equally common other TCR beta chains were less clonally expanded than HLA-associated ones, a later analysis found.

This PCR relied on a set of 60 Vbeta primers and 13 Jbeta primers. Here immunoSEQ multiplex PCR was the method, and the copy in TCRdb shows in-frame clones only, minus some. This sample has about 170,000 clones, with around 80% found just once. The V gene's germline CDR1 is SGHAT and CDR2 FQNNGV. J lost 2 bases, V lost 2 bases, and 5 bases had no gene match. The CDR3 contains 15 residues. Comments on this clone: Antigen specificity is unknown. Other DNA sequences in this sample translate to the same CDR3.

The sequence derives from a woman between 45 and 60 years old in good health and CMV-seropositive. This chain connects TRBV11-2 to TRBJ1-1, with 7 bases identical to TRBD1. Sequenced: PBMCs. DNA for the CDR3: TGTGCCAGCAGCTTATTGACAGGGAGCAACACTGAAGCTTTCTTT. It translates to CASSLLTGSNTEAFF.